The clone carrying this T cell receptor beta chain was counted between two and nine times. Specified treatment: oral pan-JAK inhibitor, 5-10 mg twice daily. This entry comes from a study of CD8+ T cells in alopecia areata. The CDR3 has 16 residues. Germline loops: CDR1 MGHDK, CDR2 SYGVNS. The germline V and J ends were trimmed by 5 bases and 3 bases, with 20 bases remaining between them. RNA extraction was followed by reverse transcription into cDNA, which acted as the sequencing template. Here immunoSEQ multiplex PCR was the method, and the copy in TCRdb shows in-frame clones only, minus some. The sample shows about 210,000 clones, more than 60% of them seen only once.

This sequence originates from a human donor with alopecia areata. The sequencing here drew on CD4+ T cells sorted from blood, taken between weeks 43 and 45, from a patient treated with tofacitinib. The chain combines TRBV25-1 with TRBJ2-7; D perhaps matches TRBD2 (7 bases). The CDR3 is CASSRSTGRGNYEQYF. In DNA form, the CDR3 reads TGTGCCAGCAGTCGATCAACAGGGAGGGGGAACTACGAGCAGTACTTC.